Listed below are T cell receptor beta chains from one sample, sequenced in a study of cytomegalovirus exposure and HLA in healthy donors. Measured with immunoSEQ multiplex PCR; TCRdb has only the in-frame clones, and not every one. Among some 150,000 clones, around 77% were seen once, and the ten largest hold approximately 5%. Material: PBMCs. The origin of the receptors is a woman aged 45-65 years in good health and CMV-seronegative. Each CDR3 is given with its conserved first and last residue. A D gene is named only where the DNA matches it firmly. Rows may omit the clone size; those that give it use once, few, many or a size class.

>few|.|TRBV30|TRBJ1-6
CAWSVRRGQLSSYNSPLHF
TGTGCCTGGAGTGTACGCCGCGGGCAGTTAAGCTCCTATAATTCACCCCTCCACTTT
>few|.|TRBV6-1|TRBJ1-1
CASRSTGRDTEAFF
TGTGCCAGCAGATCTACAGGGAGGGACACTGAAGCTTTCTTT
>many|.|TRBV6-1|TRBJ2-5
CASSEGVGDLGTQYF
TGTGCCAGCAGTGAAGGAGTTGGAGATTTGGGGACCCAGTACTTC
>.|.|TRBV6-5|TRBJ1-1
CASSYSPTVNTEAFF
TGTGCCAGCAGTTACTCTCCGACAGTGAACACTGAAGCTTTCTTT
>once|.|TRBV15|TRBJ1-5
CATRALPGSNQPQHF
TGTGCCACCAGGGCTCTACCAGGGAGCAATCAGCCCCAGCATTTT
>.|TRBD1|TRBV28|TRBJ1-1
CASSLVRDRYAFF
TGTGCCAGCAGTTTAGTCCGGGACAGGTATGCTTTCTTT
>.|.|TRBV2|TRBJ1-6
CASSEWGRDNSPLHF
TGTGCCAGCAGTGAATGGGGGAGGGATAATTCACCCCTCCACTTT
>many|TRBD2|TRBV2|TRBJ2-1
CASSVSGGSYNEQFF
TGTGCCAGCAGCGTTAGCGGGGGCTCCTACAATGAGCAGTTCTTC
>.|TRBD1|TRBV2|TRBJ1-2
CASRGTVSYGYTF
TGTGCCAGCAGGGGGACAGTCTCCTATGGCTACACCTTC
>.|TRBD1|TRBV5-1|TRBJ1-2
CASSFGTGAYGYTF
TGCGCCAGCAGCTTTGGGACAGGGGCCTATGGCTACACCTTC
>.|.|TRBV4-1|TRBJ2-7
CASSPPHQGGEQYF
TGCGCCAGCAGCCCACCACACCAGGGGGGCGAGCAGTACTTC
>.|TRBD2|TRBV7-2|TRBJ2-7
CASSPHGGGGYEQYF
TGTGCCAGCAGCCCACACGGGGGGGGTGGTTACGAGCAGTACTTC
>.|.|TRBV18|TRBJ1-1
CASSPPNFESAGFQTEAFF
TGTGCCAGCTCACCACCGAATTTTGAGTCAGCCGGGTTTCAAACTGAAGCTTTCTTT
>once|.|TRBV4-2|TRBJ1-4
CASSQVRYSEKLFF
TGTGCCAGCAGCCAAGTACGATACAGTGAAAAACTGTTTTTT
>few|.|TRBV10-3|TRBJ1-3
CAISENGARSSGNTIYF
TGTGCCATCAGTGAGAATGGTGCCCGGAGCTCTGGAAACACCATATATTTT
>.|.|TRBV11-3|TRBJ2-1
CASSGDCEQFF
TGTGCCAGCAGCGGGGACTGTGAGCAGTTCTTC
>.|TRBD2|TRBV4-3|TRBJ2-1
CASSVRTSGGNEQFF
TGCGCCAGCAGCGTACGGACTAGCGGGGGCAATGAGCAGTTCTTC
>few|TRBD1|TRBV7-2|TRBJ1-5
CASSLQGVLSNQPQHF
TGTGCCAGCAGCTTACAGGGGGTCCTAAGCAATCAGCCCCAGCATTTT
>.|TRBD1|TRBV15|TRBJ1-6
CATAGGRSPLHF
TGTGCCACCGCAGGGGGACGATCACCCCTCCACTTT
>.|.|TRBV4-2|TRBJ2-1
CASSQDNGGPYNEQFF
TGTGCCAGCAGCCAAGATAACGGGGGGCCCTACAATGAGCAGTTCTTC
>.|TRBD1|TRBV28|TRBJ1-2
CASSWTGSNYGYTF
TGTGCCAGCAGTTGGACAGGGTCTAACTATGGCTACACCTTC
>many|TRBD2|TRBV4-3|TRBJ2-3
CASSQGYSGEGGTDTQYF
TGCGCCAGCAGCCAAGGATATAGCGGGGAAGGGGGCACAGATACGCAGTATTTT
>.|TRBD1|TRBV5-1|TRBJ1-1
CASSLGVTGAEAFF
TGCGCCAGCAGCTTGGGGGTCACAGGGGCAGAAGCTTTCTTT
>.|.|TRBV2|TRBJ2-2
CASSEGLVNTGELFF
TGTGCCAGCAGTGAAGGGCTAGTGAACACCGGGGAGCTGTTTTTT
>.|.|TRBV5-6|TRBJ2-5
CASSRVQGLETQYF
TGTGCCAGCAGCCGCGTACAGGGATTGGAGACCCAGTACTTC
>.|TRBD1|TRBV2|TRBJ1-4
CASRGDSTNEKLFF
TGTGCCAGCAGAGGGGACAGTACTAATGAAAAACTGTTTTTT
>.|.|TRBV6-5|TRBJ1-3
CASSLYSGNTIYF
TGTGCCAGCAGTTTATACTCTGGAAACACCATATATTTT
>.|TRBD1|TRBV19|TRBJ1-5
CASDNRGYSNQPQHF
TGTGCCAGTGACAACAGGGGATATAGCAATCAGCCCCAGCATTTT
>.|TRBD1|TRBV5-4|TRBJ2-3
CASSLVGQGTDTQYF
TGTGCCAGCAGCTTGGTGGGACAGGGCACAGATACGCAGTATTTT
>.|.|TRBV20-1|TRBJ2-3
CSARGQDTQYF
TGCAGTGCTAGGGGGCAAGATACGCAGTATTTT
>.|TRBD1|TRBV5-6|TRBJ1-2
CASSLVGTDYGYTF
TGTGCCAGCAGCTTGGTCGGGACAGACTATGGCTACACCTTC
>.|.|TRBV7-9|TRBJ2-1
CASSLQGYEQFF
TGTGCCAGCAGCCTACAGGGCTATGAGCAGTTCTTC
>.|TRBD2|TRBV7-8|TRBJ2-5
CASSLGTSRVGTQYF
TGTGCCAGCAGCCTCGGGACTAGCCGGGTAGGGACCCAGTACTTC
>.|.|TRBV7-2|TRBJ2-3
CASSIPVTSQDTQYF
TGTGCCAGCAGCATCCCAGTCACGTCACAAGATACGCAGTATTTT
>.|TRBD1|TRBV9|TRBJ2-1
CASSVQVRDSTYNEQFF
TGTGCCAGCAGCGTCCAAGTCCGGGACAGCACCTACAATGAGCAGTTCTTC
>once|.|TRBV5-4|TRBJ1-1
CASSLEQLNTEAFF
TGTGCCAGCAGCTTGGAACAGTTGAACACTGAAGCTTTCTTT
>.|TRBD1|TRBV5-1|TRBJ1-4
CASSLDGTGHEKLFF
TGCGCCAGCAGCTTGGATGGGACAGGGCATGAAAAACTGTTTTTT
>.|.|TRBV20-1|TRBJ2-5
CSALTGTQYF
TGCAGTGCCCTAACGGGGACCCAGTACTTC
>.|TRBD1|TRBV13|TRBJ2-7
CASSLGQGEIYEQYF
TGTGCCAGCAGCTTAGGCCAGGGGGAAATCTACGAGCAGTACTTC
>.|TRBD2|TRBV9|TRBJ2-1
CASSVVSGGIYNEQFF
TGTGCCAGCAGCGTAGTTAGCGGGGGGATCTACAATGAGCAGTTCTTC
>.|TRBD1|TRBV5-1|TRBJ2-7
CASSWDRGGNEQYF
TGCGCCAGCAGCTGGGACAGGGGGGGCAACGAGCAGTACTTC